This entry lists 30 T cell receptor beta chains sequenced from one sample in a study of blood T cell repertoires in COVID-19. Profiled with immunoSEQ multiplex PCR; TCRdb holds only in-frame clones, not every one. Of 200,000 to 250,000 clones in the sample, 85% to 90% were seen once. Material for sequencing was peripheral blood. The origin of the receptors is a woman in her fifties or sixties with acute or convalescent COVID-19.

This rearrangement joins TRBV28 to TRBJ1-6; D gene unclear. V lost 7 bases and J 9 bases, leaving 10 bases between the germline ends. The germline CDR1 and CDR2 sequences are MDHEN and SYDVKM. The CDR3 sequence is 12 residues long. CDR3 nucleotide sequence: TGTGCCAGCAACAAAAGTACTTCACCCCTCCACTTT. Protein: CASNKSTSPLHF. Based on the CDR3 plus reference TRBV28 and TRBJ1-6, the full variable domain is DVKVTQSSRYLVKRTGEKVFLECVQDMDHENMFWYRQDPGLGLRLIYFSYDVKMKEKGDIPEGYSVSREKKERFSLILESASTNQTSMYLCASNKSTSPLHFGNGTRLTVT.

The table lists this clone with a count of one. CDR3 sequence: CASSLAGTGDYEQYF. The CDR3 coding sequence is TGTGCCAGCAGCTTAGCCGGGACAGGAGACTACGAGCAGTACTTC. The chain links TRBV5-5 to TRBJ2-7; 8 nucleotides agree with TRBD1. This CDR3 is built from 15 residues. The ends lost 2 bases at V and 3 bases at J; junction bases unmatched: 7. Germline V lookup: CDR1 SGHKS, CDR2 YYEKEE (reference sequence).

The table lists this clone with a few counts. Written as DNA, the CDR3 is TGCGCCAGCAGCACCGGACTAGTCTACAATGAGCAGTTCTTC. The encoded protein is CASSTGLVYNEQFF. The rearrangement links TRBV5-1 to TRBJ2-1; 7 bases match TRBD2. This CDR3 has 14 residues. Losses at the gene ends were 4 bases for V and 3 bases for J; bases not matched to a gene: 4. Germline CDR1 and CDR2: SGHRS and YFSETQ.

Only a few counts were recorded for this clone. Written as DNA, the CDR3 is TGTGCCACCAGGACAGGGGGAAGGTATAGCAATCAGCCCCAGCATTTT. This sequence encodes CATRTGGRYSNQPQHF. The rearrangement links TRBV15 to TRBJ1-5; 9 bases line up with TRBD1. After removal of 6 bases from V and 0 bases from J, the junction contained 6 bases not matched to a gene. This CDR3 has 16 amino acids. CDR1 LNHNV and CDR2 YYDKDF come from the germline V gene (reference sequence).

The genes are TRBV10-1 and TRBJ2-5; 10 bases are shared with TRBD1. The CDR3 contains 16 residues. Germline V lookup: CDR1 WNHNN, CDR2 SYGVQD (reference sequence). Germline trimming cut 2 bases from V and 1 base from J; bases unmatched to any gene: 4. CDR3 DNA sequence: TGCGCCAGCAGTGAGGTTAGGACAGGGGGCCAAGAGACCCAGTACTTC. Protein sequence: CASSEVRTGGQETQYF.

The chain joins TRBV7-2 to TRBJ2-3; TRBD1 agrees at 7 bases. The length of the CDR3 is 17 residues. The V gene's germline CDR1 is SGHTA and CDR2 FQGNSA. Germline trimming cut 4 bases from V and 4 bases from J; bases unmatched to any gene: 14. CDR3 DNA: TGTGCCAGCAGCTCATCTATCTTCGACAGGGCCGCAGATACGCAGTATTTT. It yields the protein CASSSSIFDRAADTQYF.

This clone appeared a few times. The V call is TRBV28, the J call TRBJ1-6; 7 bases match TRBD1. The germline V gene encodes CDR1 MDHEN and CDR2 SYDVKM. The CDR3 totals 13 residues. CDR3 nucleotide sequence: TGTGCTACCGAGGGGGCGGTGATTTCACCCCTCCACTTT. Translated: CATEGAVISPLHF.

The CDR3 protein is CASSASRDTEAFF. The DNA of the CDR3 is TGTGCCAGTAGTGCCTCACGGGACACTGAAGCTTTCTTT. This rearrangement joins TRBV19 to TRBJ1-1, with D uncertain. Trimming took 5 bases from V and 3 from J, leaving 10 bases between them. The CDR3 extends over 13 amino acids. CDR1 LNHDA and CDR2 SQIVND come from the germline V gene (reference sequence).

This clone occurred once. The chain uses TRBV11-2 and TRBJ1-6; 7 bases map to TRBD1. Germline V CDR1 and CDR2: SGHAT, FQNNGV. This CDR3 region has 17 residues. The junction had 7 bases not matched to a gene; V was cut back by 5 bases and J by 0 bases. The CDR3 sequence: CASSPKTGLSYNSPLHF. In DNA form, the CDR3 reads TGTGCCAGCAGCCCTAAGACAGGGCTCTCCTATAATTCACCCCTCCACTTT.

This clone was detected only once. This chain's CDR3 is CASSLGAGVSSYNEQFF. The CDR3 DNA follows: TGCGCCAGCAGCTTGGGGGCAGGGGTTAGCTCCTACAATGAGCAGTTCTTC. The rearrangement joins TRBV5-1 to TRBJ2-1; D possibly corresponds to TRBD1 (6 bases). CDR3 size: 17 residues. Trimming cost V 0 bases and J 0 bases, with 13 bases left between them. The germline CDR1 and CDR2 sequences are SGHRS and YFSETQ.

The V and J genes are TRBV19 and TRBJ1-5, with TRBD1 matching 8 bases. CDR3 size: 15 residues. Per germline, CDR1 LNHDA and CDR2 SQIVND (reference sequence). After removal of 3 bases from V and 4 bases from J, the junction contained 5 bases not matched to a gene. CDR3 DNA: TGTGCCAGTAGTATTTCGGACAGGGCTAATCAGCCCCAGCATTTT. It encodes CASSISDRANQPQHF. The complete variable domain, with remaining parts taken from reference TRBV19 and TRBJ1-5, reads DGGITQSPKYLFRKEGQNVTLSCEQNLNHDAMYWYRQDPGQGLRLIYYSQIVNDFQKGDIAEGYSVSREKKESFPLTVTSAQKNPTAFYLCASSISDRANQPQHFGDGTRLSIL.

This chain uses TRBV14 with TRBJ2-7; D not resolved. Germline CDR1 and CDR2: SGHDN and FVKESK. The CDR3 is 11 residues long. V was clipped by 2 bases and J by 7 bases, with 6 bases between them. CDR3 amino acids: CASSQLYEQYF. The CDR3, as DNA: TGTGCCAGCAGCCAATTATATGAGCAGTACTTC.

This chain joins TRBV19 and TRBJ2-3, with D maybe TRBD2 (5 bases). Germline-derived CDR1 and CDR2 are LNHDA and SQIVND (reference sequence). V lost 2 bases and J 2 bases, leaving 11 bases between the germline ends. The CDR3 is 15 residues long. The CDR3 DNA is TGTGCCAGTAGTATAAAGGACTGGTACACAGATACGCAGTATTTT. Translated: CASSIKDWYTDTQYF.

This rearrangement joins TRBV7-9 to TRBJ1-2; D ambiguous. Germline V gene data show CDR1 as SEHNR and CDR2 as FQNEAQ (reference sequence). The V and J ends lost 4 bases and 5 bases respectively, with 8 bases between them. The CDR3 is made up of 12 amino acids. This CDR3 is CASSYTDYGYTF. The CDR3 nucleotides are TGTGCCAGCAGCTACACAGATTATGGCTACACCTTC.

CDR3 bases: TGTGCCAGCAGCTTAGCCAAAACGGGGGAGCAGTTCTTC. Amino acids: CASSLAKTGEQFF. This chain links TRBV7-3 with TRBJ2-1; D perhaps matches TRBD2 (5 bases). Trimming removed 2 bases from V and 10 bases from J, with 12 bases in between. The CDR3 is made up of 13 amino acids. Per the germline V gene, CDR1 is SGHTA and CDR2 is FQGTGA.

The chain links TRBV7-2 to TRBJ1-2; 8 bases are shared with TRBD1. The CDR3 has 15 residues. With 5 bases clipped from V and 3 bases from J, the junction kept 8 bases outside the gene matches. The germline V gene encodes CDR1 SGHTA and CDR2 FQGNSA. DNA for the CDR3: TGTGCCAGCAGCCCTGATTACAGGGGGGACTATGGCTACACCTTC. It yields the protein CASSPDYRGDYGYTF.

The V and J genes are TRBV28 and TRBJ2-7; TRBD1 matches at 7 bases. Germline values: CDR1 MDHEN, CDR2 SYDVKM. V gave up 4 bases and J gave up 0 bases; unmatched junction bases: 6. This CDR3 has 15 residues. The CDR3 DNA sequence: TGTGCCAGCAGTTCGTGGACAGGATCCTCCTACGAGCAGTACTTC. Its protein is CASSSWTGSSYEQYF.

The rearrangement joins TRBV3-1 (or the pseudogene TRBV3-2) to TRBJ2-3, with TRBD1 matching 12 bases. Trimming at V came to 4 bases and at J to 4 bases, leaving 6 bases not matched to a gene. CDR1 and CDR2 from the germline V gene are LGHDT and YNNKEL (reference sequence). This CDR3 region has 16 residues. CDR3 sequence: CASSRPGQGAPDTQYF. The CDR3 DNA follows: TGTGCCAGCAGCCGTCCGGGACAGGGGGCCCCAGATACGCAGTATTTT.

The chain couples TRBV18 to TRBJ2-7; D not certain. The CDR3 is 13 residues long. CDR1 KGHSH and CDR2 LQKENI come from the germline V gene. V lost 5 bases and J 3 bases, leaving 11 bases between the germline ends. CDR3 residues: CASSGTPGYEQYF. DNA of the CDR3: TGTGCCAGCTCAGGCACGCCGGGCTACGAGCAGTACTTC.

J is TRBJ2-1 and V is TRBV29-1, with D uncertain. Trimming shortened V by 3 bases and J by 5 bases, and 11 bases separated the two germline ends. Per the germline V gene, CDR1 is SQVTM and CDR2 is ANQGSEA. The CDR3 consists of 13 residues. The CDR3 nucleotides are TGCAGCGTTGAGACAACCCCCCACAATGAGCAGTTCTTC. Protein: CSVETTPHNEQFF.

V and J are TRBV11-3 and TRBJ2-1; D unresolved. Trimming left V 5 bases short and J 9 bases short, with 11 bases between. Germline V gene data show CDR1 as SGHNT and CDR2 as YENEEA. CDR3 length equals 12 residues. In DNA, the CDR3 is TGTGCCAGCAGCCAAAGAGTCGGTGAGCAGTTCTTC. Translated: CASSQRVGEQFF. The entire variable domain, with the rest obtained from reference TRBV11-3 and TRBJ2-1, is as follows: EAGVVQSPRYKIIEKKQPVAFWCNPISGHNTLYWYLQNLGQGPELLIRYENEEAVDDSQLPKDRFSAERLKGVDSTLKIQPAELGDSAVYLCASSQRVGEQFFGPGTRLTVL.

The rearrangement links TRBV5-1 to TRBJ2-1; 8 bases match TRBD2. CDR3 length: 17 residues. Germline-derived CDR1 and CDR2 are SGHRS and YFSETQ. V shed 7 bases, J shed 7 bases, and the junction held 19 bases outside the gene matches. The CDR3 DNA reads TGCGCCAGCCGTCCAGGTCCGGGAGGGCAATCTGAGAATGAGCAGTTCTTC. This translates into CASRPGPGGQSENEQFF.

This clone appeared many times. The rearrangement links TRBV2 to TRBJ1-1; no clear D. The CDR3 covers 11 residues. Per germline, CDR1 SNHLY and CDR2 FYNNEI. V lost 4 bases and J lost 5, with 5 bases in between. This chain's CDR3 is CASSGRTEAFF. CDR3 coding DNA: TGTGCCAGCAGTGGCAGGACTGAAGCTTTCTTT.

The rearrangement joins TRBV27 to TRBJ2-7, with 8 bases matching TRBD1. V was pared by 5 bases and J by 6 bases, with 6 bases of the junction left unmatched. Per germline, CDR1 MNHEY and CDR2 SMNVEV (reference sequence). The CDR3 has 13 residues. CDR3 nucleotides: TGTGCCAGCAGTCCAAGGACAGGGTTCGAGCAGTACTTC. Translating gives CASSPRTGFEQYF.

This clone was seen just once. The genes are TRBV7-8 and TRBJ1-6; 8 positions agree with TRBD1. Germline CDR1 is SGHVS and CDR2 is FQNEAQ. This CDR3 comprises 17 residues. The junction had 9 bases not matched to a gene; V was cut back by 5 bases and J by 3 bases. DNA of the CDR3: TGTGCCAGCAGCCGTCAGCGACAGGGGCACTATAATTCACCCCTCCACTTT. Translation gives CASSRQRQGHYNSPLHF.

The rearrangement links TRBV5-5 to TRBJ1-2, with 7 bases lining up with TRBD1. V lost 4 bases, J lost 2 bases, and 5 bases stayed unmatched. This CDR3 region has 14 residues. Germline-derived CDR1 and CDR2 are SGHKS and YYEKEE (reference sequence). The CDR3 DNA reads TGTGCCAGCAGCCAACAGGGGTTCAACTATGGCTACACCTTC. Its translation: CASSQQGFNYGYTF.

The gene calls are TRBV7-2 and TRBJ2-7; D possibly corresponds to TRBD2 (6 bases). V was pared by 5 bases and J by 0 bases, with 14 bases between. Germline CDR1 and CDR2: SGHTA and FQGNSA. The CDR3 extends over 15 amino acids. CDR3 DNA: TGTGCCAGCAGCCCAGACCGGGACTCCTCCTACGAGCAGTACTTC. Translation: CASSPDRDSSYEQYF.

The chain is built from TRBV9 and TRBJ2-2; 11 nucleotides line up with TRBD2. Trimming removed 4 bases from V and 7 bases from J; junction bases left unmatched: 15. The germline gives CDR1 SGDLS, CDR2 YYNGEE. The CDR3 consists of 18 residues. For the CDR3, the DNA is TGTGCCAGCAGCATCATAGCGGGAGGGCCGGAAAGCGGCGGGGAGCTGTTTTTT. Translating gives CASSIIAGGPESGGELFF.

This clone was seen only a few times. This chain connects TRBV10-1 to TRBJ2-1; 12 bases agree with TRBD2. This CDR3 comprises 16 residues. Looked up from germline, CDR1 is WNHNN and CDR2 is SYGVQD (reference sequence). The J segment lost 4 bases and the V segment lost 3 bases, leaving 4 bases of the junction unmatched. The CDR3 is CASSDPTSGRYNEQFF. The CDR3 bases are TGCGCCAGCAGTGACCCAACTAGCGGGAGGTACAATGAGCAGTTCTTC.

The J gene is TRBJ1-6, the V gene TRBV7-2; 7 bases agree with TRBD1. Trimming cost V 4 bases and J 5 bases; bases outside gene matches: 2. Germline-derived CDR1 and CDR2 are SGHTA and FQGNSA. CDR3 size: 14 residues. The CDR3 here is CASSWDSHNSPLHF. CDR3 DNA: TGTGCCAGCAGCTGGGACAGCCATAATTCACCCCTCCACTTT. Full variable domain (missing parts from reference TRBV7-2 and TRBJ1-6): GAGVSQSPSNKVTEKGKDVELRCDPISGHTALYWYRQSLGQGLEFLIYFQGNSAPDKSGLPSDRFSAERTGGSVSTLTIQRTQQEDSAVYLCASSWDSHNSPLHFGNGTRLTVT.